One and the same sample provided the 27 T cell receptor beta chains below, sequenced in a study of blood T cell repertoires in COVID-19. Produced via immunoSEQ multiplex PCR; TCRdb's table is partial and in-frame only. The sample holds approximately 70,000 clones, approximately 88% seen once. Sequencing input: peripheral blood. These receptors were obtained from a woman aged 50 to 60 with acute or convalescent COVID-19.

This clone was observed a handful of times. The chain joins TRBV2 to TRBJ1-3; TRBD1 matches 9 bases. There are 17 residues in the CDR3. Germline-derived CDR1 and CDR2 are SNHLY and FYNNEI. The junction had 8 bases not matched to a gene; V was cut back by 5 bases and J by 0 bases. CDR3 nucleotides: TGTGCCAGCAGTCCCAGGACAGGGGCCATCTCTGGAAACACCATATATTTT. Translating gives CASSPRTGAISGNTIYF.

This clone was counted once. The V call is TRBV27, the J call TRBJ1-6, with 8 bases aligning to TRBD1. Germline CDR1 is MNHEY and CDR2 is SMNVEV (reference sequence). V was clipped by 4 bases and J by 5 bases; unmatched bases: 1. This CDR3 spans 14 amino acids. The CDR3 spells CASSSDRDNSPLHF. In nucleotides, the CDR3 is TGTGCCAGCAGTTCGGACAGGGATAATTCACCCCTCCACTTT.

This clone was picked up one time. This rearrangement joins TRBV5-1 to TRBJ1-1; D unresolved. Germline V CDR1 and CDR2: SGHRS, YFSETQ. V was pared by 0 bases and J by 1 base, with 13 bases between. The CDR3 totals 16 residues. The CDR3 is CASSLGGIQGNTEAFF. Here the CDR3 DNA reads TGCGCCAGCAGCTTGGGAGGGATCCAAGGGAACACTGAAGCTTTCTTT. Full variable domain (rest looked up from reference TRBV5-1 and TRBJ1-1): KAGVTQTPRYLIKTRGQQVTLSCSPISGHRSVSWYQQTPGQGLQFLFEYFSETQRNKGNFPGRFSGRQFSNSRSEMNVSTLELGDSALYLCASSLGGIQGNTEAFFGQGTRLTVV.

The chain recombines TRBV9 with TRBJ1-2; a possible D gene is TRBD1 (6 bases). This CDR3 contains 13 residues. Germline V gene sequence: CDR1 SGDLS, CDR2 YYNGEE. Deletions cut 0 bases from V and 8 bases from J, with 11 bases between. CDR3 sequence (DNA): TGTGCCAGCAGCGTAGAACAGGGTATAGGCTACACCTTC. The encoded protein is CASSVEQGIGYTF.

The rearrangement links TRBV6-5 to TRBJ2-7, with TRBD2 identical over 7 bases. The trim removed 7 bases at V and 2 bases at J, leaving 2 bases unmatched. This CDR3 region has 12 residues. Germline CDR1 and CDR2: MNHEY and SVGAGI. CDR3 in amino acids: CASMREPYEQYF. The CDR3 coding sequence is TGTGCCAGCATGCGGGAGCCCTACGAGCAGTACTTC.

This clone was detected a few times. V is TRBV6-5 and J is TRBJ1-2, with D possibly TRBD1 on 5 matching bases. Germline CDR1 MNHEY, CDR2 SVGAGI. Trimming stripped 7 bases from V and 4 bases from J, with 13 bases between. The CDR3 spans 13 residues. CDR3 nucleotides: TGTGCCAGCAATCAGGGAGGGCTCTATGGCTACACCTTC. Translation gives CASNQGGLYGYTF.

This chain uses TRBV10-3 with TRBJ1-1, with D possibly matching TRBD1 (5 bases). The CDR3 contains 18 residues. With 0 bases removed from V and 1 base from J, the gap between germline ends came to 18 bases. The germline gives CDR1 ENHRY, CDR2 SYGVKD. CDR3 loop: CAISESELGGIGNTEAFF. DNA for the CDR3: TGTGCCATCAGTGAGTCGGAGTTGGGGGGGATAGGGAACACTGAAGCTTTCTTT.

This clone was seen only once. This sequence joins TRBV5-6 and TRBJ2-3; possibly TRBD1 for D (5 bases). This CDR3 region has 17 residues. Germline loops: CDR1 SGHDT, CDR2 YYEEEE. The ends were cut back, 4 bases at V and 0 bases at J, with 18 bases in the middle. This chain's CDR3 is CASSPTKGRISTDTQYF. The CDR3 region has the DNA TGTGCCAGCAGCCCTACGAAGGGGCGGATTAGCACAGATACGCAGTATTTT.

The table lists this clone with a count of one. The gene calls are TRBV20-1 and TRBJ2-3, with 13 bases matching TRBD2. The V gene's germline CDR1 is DFQATT and CDR2 SNEGSKA (reference sequence). V gave up 3 bases and J gave up 5 bases; unmatched junction bases: 11. CDR3 length: 17 residues. The CDR3 protein is CSASPYPTSGRLDTQYF. For the CDR3, the DNA is TGCAGTGCTAGTCCCTATCCGACTAGCGGGAGGTTAGATACGCAGTATTTT.

This chain joins TRBV5-1 and TRBJ1-4; 8 bases are a match to TRBD1. Losses at the gene ends were 5 bases for V and 4 bases for J; bases not matched to a gene: 1. The CDR3 is 13 residues long. Germline V gene lookup returns CDR1 SGHRS and CDR2 YFSETQ. The CDR3 region is CASRGQDNEKLFF. Written as DNA, the CDR3 is TGCGCCAGCAGGGGACAGGATAATGAAAAACTGTTTTTT.

The chain couples TRBV2 to TRBJ1-6; D is unclear. The V end was cut by 1 base, the J end by 4 bases, with 8 bases between. The CDR3 loop spans 15 amino acids. Germline V gene data show CDR1 as SNHLY and CDR2 as FYNNEI. This CDR3 reads CASSEGRVYNSPLHF. The DNA for the CDR3 is TGTGCCAGCAGTGAAGGGCGGGTGTATAATTCACCCCTCCACTTT.

The chain carries TRBV7-2 and TRBJ1-1, with 11 bases that match TRBD1. There are 15 residues in the CDR3. The ends lost 1 base at V and 5 bases at J; junction bases unmatched: 3. Germline CDR1 SGHTA, CDR2 FQGNSA. CDR3 sequence: CASSLVGTGGTEAFF. CDR3 sequence (DNA): TGTGCCAGCAGCTTAGTTGGGACAGGGGGAACTGAAGCTTTCTTT.

In nucleotides, the CDR3 is TGCGCCAGCAGCTTGGACCAACAGGGTTACGAGCAGTACTTC. The encoded protein is CASSLDQQGYEQYF. This rearrangement joins TRBV5-1 to TRBJ2-7, with D possibly matching TRBD1 (6 bases). Trimming took 0 bases from V and 4 from J, leaving 11 bases between them. Germline V lookup: CDR1 SGHRS, CDR2 YFSETQ. This CDR3 is built from 14 residues.

This clone has only one observation. The chain links TRBV3-1 (or the pseudogene TRBV3-2) to TRBJ1-4; D ambiguous. Germline V gene sequence: CDR1 LGHDT, CDR2 YNNKEL (reference sequence). V lost 0 bases and J lost 1, with 9 bases in between. This CDR3 has 16 residues. The DNA of the CDR3 is TGTGCCAGCAGCCAAGATAGTGGGAGAACTAATGAAAAACTGTTTTTT. It codes for CASSQDSGRTNEKLFF.

The chain is built from TRBV7-9 and TRBJ1-4; TRBD1 matches at 9 bases. This CDR3 comprises 16 residues. Per germline, CDR1 SEHNR and CDR2 FQNEAQ (reference sequence). Trimming cost V 5 bases and J 4 bases; bases outside gene matches: 8. CDR3 residues: CASSADGQGSNEKLFF. CDR3 DNA sequence: TGTGCCAGCAGCGCCGACGGACAGGGGAGTAATGAAAAACTGTTTTTT. Using reference TRBV7-9 and TRBJ1-4 for the parts outside the CDR3, the full variable domain is DTGVSQNPRHKITKRGQNVTFRCDPISEHNRLYWYRQTLGQGPEFLTYFQNEAQLEKSRLLSDRFSAERPKGSFSTLEIQRTEQGDSAMYLCASSADGQGSNEKLFFGSGTQLSVL.

The rearrangement links TRBV9 to TRBJ2-1, with 7 bases matching TRBD2. Trimming at V came to 3 bases and at J to 12 bases, leaving 6 bases not matched to a gene. CDR3 length equals 12 residues. Germline V lookup: CDR1 SGDLS, CDR2 YYNGEE. The CDR3 loop reads CASSAAGTTQFF. The CDR3 nucleotides are TGTGCCAGCAGCGCAGCCGGGACTACGCAGTTCTTC.

This clone was found a few times. The J gene is TRBJ1-2, the V gene TRBV21-1; the table's D call TRBD1 went unverified against the DNA. TRBV21-1 is deemed a pseudogene. The CDR3 is 15 residues long. In DNA, the CDR3 is TGTGCCAGCAGCATGAGATACAGGGGATCGAGAGGCTACACCTTC. Translated: CASSMRYRGSRGYTF.

This clone occurred once. CDR3 DNA: TGTGCCAGCAGACGGGACACCTCGAACACTGAAGCTTTCTTT. Protein sequence: CASRRDTSNTEAFF. The chain joins TRBV6-5 to TRBJ1-1; a possible D gene is TRBD1 (6 bases). The CDR3 has 14 residues. Germline CDR1 and CDR2: MNHEY and SVGAGI. With 6 bases removed from V and 1 base from J, the gap between germline ends came to 12 bases.

The sample holds one count of this clone. This chain connects TRBV18 to TRBJ2-5, with D perhaps TRBD2 (6 bases). V was clipped by 4 bases and J by 5 bases, with 17 bases between them. Germline CDR1 is KGHSH and CDR2 is LQKENI. The CDR3 covers 15 residues. The CDR3 reads CASSQDGRRTETQYF. In DNA form, the CDR3 reads TGTGCCAGCTCACAGGACGGGAGAAGAACGGAGACCCAGTACTTC.

The chain joins TRBV29-1 to TRBJ2-2; D not certain. V dropped 1 base and J dropped 0 bases, with 9 bases sitting between them. Germline-derived CDR1 and CDR2 are SQVTM and ANQGSEA. The CDR3 is 15 amino acids. The CDR3 loop reads CSVEAGSANTGELFF. As DNA, the CDR3 is TGCAGCGTTGAAGCTGGCAGCGCGAACACCGGGGAGCTGTTTTTT.

The chain carries TRBV7-9 and TRBJ2-7, with 10 bases matching TRBD1. Trimming took 8 bases from V and 3 from J; bases not matched to a gene: 16. The CDR3 totals 17 residues. Germline V gene data show CDR1 as SEHNR and CDR2 as FQNEAQ (reference sequence). The CDR3 loop reads CASQRDRGMTSDYEQYF. The CDR3 region has the DNA TGTGCCAGCCAGAGGGACAGGGGAATGACTAGCGACTACGAGCAGTACTTC.

This chain joins TRBV3-1 (or the pseudogene TRBV3-2) and TRBJ1-4; the match to TRBD1 covers 8 bases. Losses at the gene ends were 3 bases for V and 8 bases for J; bases not matched to a gene: 8. This CDR3 spans 15 amino acids. CDR1 and CDR2 from the germline V gene are LGHDT and YNNKEL (reference sequence). The CDR3: CASSHRSGGREKLFF. In DNA, the CDR3 is TGTGCCAGCAGCCATAGGTCAGGGGGCCGCGAAAAACTGTTTTTT.

There are a few counts of this clone. The V call is TRBV27, the J call TRBJ2-2; a weak D match, TRBD1 (6 bases). The germline gives CDR1 MNHEY, CDR2 SMNVEV (reference sequence). This CDR3 is built from 16 residues. V was shortened by 4 bases and J by 5 bases, with 17 bases between the two germline ends. The CDR3 DNA reads as TGTGCCAGCAGTTCTTTCCCCTGGGACAAGACCGGGGAGCTGTTTTTT. Translating gives CASSSFPWDKTGELFF.

The chain couples TRBV5-1 to TRBJ2-7, with TRBD2 matching 7 bases. Per germline, CDR1 SGHRS and CDR2 YFSETQ. There are 17 residues in the CDR3. V shed 3 bases, J shed 2 bases, and the junction held 14 bases outside the gene matches. The CDR3 reads CASSWGGLADQTYEQYF. In DNA form, the CDR3 reads TGCGCCAGCAGCTGGGGAGGGCTAGCGGACCAGACCTACGAGCAGTACTTC.

V and J are TRBV4-1 and TRBJ2-1, with TRBD2 matching 9 bases. V shed 0 bases, J shed 5 bases, and the junction held 5 bases outside the gene matches. Germline CDR1 and CDR2: MGHRA and YSYEKL. This CDR3 has 16 amino acids. In nucleotides, the CDR3 is TGCGCCAGCAGCCAAGAATATAGCGGGAGACACAATGAGCAGTTCTTC. Translating gives CASSQEYSGRHNEQFF.

The genes are TRBV29-1 and TRBJ1-2; 7 bases are shared with TRBD1. There are 13 residues in the CDR3. Germline assignment: CDR1 SQVTM and CDR2 ANQGSEA. Trimming cost V 6 bases and J 5 bases; bases outside gene matches: 9. In DNA form, the CDR3 reads TGCAGCGTGGACGGGACAGTGAAGTATGGCTACACCTTC. This gives the protein CSVDGTVKYGYTF.

This clone was found a few times. The chain carries TRBV7-3 and TRBJ2-2, with D possibly TRBD1 on 6 matching bases. Germline V gene lookup returns CDR1 SGHTA and CDR2 FQGTGA. This CDR3 contains 14 residues. V was shortened by 2 bases and J by 5 bases, with 9 bases between the two germline ends. CDR3 bases: TGTGCCAGCAGCTTACGAAGGGGGACCGGGGAGCTGTTTTTT. This encodes CASSLRRGTGELFF.